What follows describes a single T cell receptor beta chain. Its binding antigen is unknown. No base quality information exists; no much larger clone differs at one position. The cohort consisted of 650 to 850 healthy bone marrow donors. At the time of sampling, every cohort member was nominally healthy, though immune exposures that went unrecorded were likely present. The donor was CMV seropositive and was included in the group of 289 seropositive cohort members. A peripheral blood sample was collected from each donor, and TCR beta sequencing was performed on peripheral blood mononuclear cells. The Qiagen DNeasy Blood Extraction Kit was used to extract genomic DNA from the blood cell samples. Library prep was done by the immunoSEQ multiplex PCR assay. A mixture of 60 forward primers for TCR Vbeta segments and 13 reverse primers for TCR Jbeta segments was used in the multiplex PCR. A multiplex PCR assay on genomic DNA amplified the CDR3 region of rearranged TCR beta genes. The amplified TCR beta libraries were sequenced on the Illumina HiSeq System as 87-base-pair reads. Under the source paper's analysis protocol: Across the 670 or so repertoires, a later analysis counted 78 million or so unique TCR beta chains, some 11 million of which were shared by at least two donors. To remove PCR and sequencing errors, raw reads were error-corrected and collapsed into unique sequences using a nearest-neighbor algorithm that merged closely related sequences. V, D and J gene segments were assigned by aligning CDR3 sequences to IMGT reference sequences. For a sequence to be retained, at least a six-nucleotide match to both a V gene segment and a J gene segment was required. A rearrangement counted as productive if the CDR3 had no stop codons and remained in frame with V and J, and every other rearrangement counted as non-productive. CDR3 was defined by IMGT convention, running from the second conserved V-encoded cysteine to the conserved J-encoded phenylalanine. In an earlier analysis of approximately 500 of the donors, sequences lacking an unambiguous match to a single V gene segment were excluded. In an earlier analysis of approximately 610 of the donors, V segments were called functional above 56.7% productive rearrangements and were called segregating when the between-donor standard deviation exceeded 5%. A statistical classification framework was built for diagnosing cytomegalovirus status from the catalog of TCR beta chain sequences. In a later analysis, TCR nucleotide sequences were compared against IMGT/GENE-DB human TR gene sequences so that V and J genes could be assigned. A later analysis assigned CDR3 sequences and most-parsimonious VDJ recombination scenarios with the TCRdist pipeline. A later analysis defined each TCR beta chain by its CDR3 amino acid sequence plus V-gene family, and excluded reads lacking a unique V-gene family. As a way to deal with suspected cross-contamination and a sequencing artifact, a later analysis dropped 450 to 700 nucleotide sequences that were highly shared and had low generation probability. A later analysis calculated a clonal expansion index for each public chain from normalized within-repertoire ranks of inferred template counts. Generation probabilities in a later analysis came from a VDJ recombination model fitted to out-of-frame rearrangements, and those results were checked against IGoR. A later analysis scored TCR-TCR, TCR-HLA and TCR-CMV co-occurrence with hypergeometric tests, applying a repertoire-size bias correction to TCR pairs. A later analysis estimated false discovery rates by permuting HLA or CMV assignments 20 times. In a later analysis, co-occurring TCRs were grouped using DBSCAN, with TCRdist sequence similarity added in when clustering inside HLA-allele-positive subsets. Repertoires with fewer than 30,000 or more than 120,000 public chains, plus five repertoires with anomalous nucleotide sharing, were excluded from co-occurrence clustering. Not all clones reach the TCRdb copy of this immuneACCESS table, which keeps in-frame sequences only. Checked studies attribute under half of the gap to unresolved V genes and leave the rest unexplained. V and J calls plus clone size are reproduced from that table; the DNA served to infer D and trimming. The sample data list about 140,000 clones, and approximately 84% of these were observed just once. The ten largest clones add up to roughly 1.4% of the sample.

This sample was included in a study of cytomegalovirus exposure and HLA in healthy donors (TCRdb year 2017). Background for the entire study: According to an earlier analysis of 450 to 650 of the donors, some 180 million T cells yielded some 120 million unique TCR beta sequences and approximately 300 Gb of sequence data. An early release that covered 640 HLA-typed donors contained approximately 300 gigabases of sequencing data and some 87 million unique TCR sequences. Of the 300 to 450 genotyped donors, about 80% fell in the genetic ancestry cluster associated with self-reported Caucasian donors. The aim of the study was to test whether cataloging public T cell receptors could identify signatures of past pathogen exposure. The T cell repertoires of around 730 subjects were profiled by immunosequencing and related to cytomegalovirus serostatus. Besides the first cohort of roughly 660 subjects, a separate validation cohort made up of over a hundred different subjects was used. High-throughput TCR immunosequencing, statistical association of individual TCRs with disease status, and machine learning were combined to predict cytomegalovirus infection status. A later analysis re-analyzed previously published TCR beta repertoires from roughly 630 donors and added high-resolution HLA genotyping to study TCR occurrence patterns. In the later analysis, no new phenotypic data were used to find candidate immune exposures; instead, reliance was placed on TCR beta sequences and their occurrence across donors. An earlier analysis of around 640 of the donors used high-throughput TCR beta sequencing to judge whether each TCR beta V gene segment behaved as functional or pseudogenic. Donor age, sex, ethnicity and CMV serostatus were compiled together with the repertoire data. In a later genetic analysis, genome-wide SNP genotypes for about 65% of the roughly 670 donors were used, and that subset was treated as a discovery cohort. Every discovery cohort repertoire had been produced on one sequencing platform. HLA typing included class I and class II loci at four-digit resolution. The number of donors typed differed by locus, with roughly 620-630 for A, B, C, DRB1 and DQB1, 522 for DQA1, nearly 610 for DPA1, and approximately 470 for DPB1. Four or five DR-DQ haplotypes were treated as single units for association and clustering because of strong linkage in the cohort. Among roughly 370 genotyped donors of the cohort, an average of 235,054 unique TCR beta nucleotide sequences were sequenced per donor, roughly 20% of them non-productive. The paper as a whole reports these results and caveats: The study listed 164 TCR beta chains as associated with cytomegalovirus. In this cohort, only TCR beta chains were sequenced, and detectable features were limited by the absence of alpha or paired-chain data. Presence/absence analyses assumed roughly uniform sequencing depth across donors, an assumption that may not hold. When HLA alleles, especially DR and DQ, strongly co-occurred, TCR associations were difficult to assign to individual alleles. Most TCR sequences were seen in very few donors, while some public TCRs were found in many individuals. The only immune exposure information available for the cohort was CMV serostatus. In vitro tests confirmed that a few of the cytomegalovirus-associated TCR beta chains recognize cytomegalovirus antigens. An association between a missense DCLRE1C variant and V-gene and J-gene trimming of TCR beta chains was found in a later genetic analysis and replicated in an independent cohort. According to a later analysis, most CMV-associated TCR beta chains appeared to be HLA-restricted, and the HLA associations seemed to be driven largely by CMV exposure. A later analysis found that TCR association rates varied across HLA loci, with DRB1 alleles showing the most associated TCRs and HLA-C alleles the fewest. A later analysis associated roughly 17,000 TCR beta sequences with specific HLA alleles at a false discovery rate of 0.05. According to a later analysis, parvovirus B19, influenza, CMV and Epstein-Barr virus appeared linked to several top co-occurrence clusters. The classifier was reported to diagnose cytomegalovirus status with high specificity and sensitivity in both the original and validation cohorts. HLA typing was unavailable for some donors at each locus, so association tests used only the typed subset. A later genetic analysis reported fewer N-insertions in productive TCRs among donors in an Asian-associated ancestry cluster than the approximately 670-donor mean. Correlated functional status among segregating V segments might reflect linkage disequilibrium, but an unknown experimental factor could not be ruled out. A further reported finding was that TCR beta sequences accurately predicted the HLA-A and HLA-B alleles for most subjects in the first cohort. Broadly in line with IMGT annotations, most TCR beta V segments showed up in productive rearrangements about 87% or about 30% of the time in an earlier analysis of several hundred of the donors. It was suggested by the authors that the approach could potentially be generalized to other disease states and immunological phenotypes. The sequencing pipeline was judged likely to have produced a cluster of highly shared sequence variants as a technical artifact. In a later analysis, HLA-associated TCR beta chains were found to be more clonally expanded and to have lower generation probabilities than equally common non-associated chains. Because counts were too low, some 16 rarely observed V segments, including chromosome 9 orphons, were excluded from the earlier analysis of several hundred of the donors.

The TCR was taken from a young man in good health and CMV-seropositive. Sequencing input: PBMCs.

The CDR3 region has the sequence CASSVDSTAYEQYF. The nucleotide sequence is TGTGCCAGCAGCGTAGACTCCACGGCCTACGAGCAGTACTTC. This chain is built from TRBV9 and TRBJ2-7, with the D gene too uncertain to name. The CDR3 runs 14 amino acids, cysteine and phenylalanine included. The DNA shown is the 42-base CDR3, in frame from base 1. CDR1 SGDLS and CDR2 YYNGEE are derived from the germline V gene. V loses 0 bases, J loses 2 bases, and the germline ends lie 9 bases apart.